What follows are 14 T cell receptor beta chains derived from one specimen sequenced in a study of T-cell memory formation after mild COVID-19. TCRdb used MiXCR to reprocess the 5' RACE reads, holding one entry per CDR3 protein. The sample contains 250,000 to 300,000 distinct CDR3 sequences, about 16% of which appear only once. Specimen: PBMCs or a T cell subset sorted from them (not recorded which). These receptors originate from a man younger than 30 who had mild COVID-19 (a few samples of this study predate the infection). Cell type and time point are not known.

V is TRBV5-1 and J is TRBJ2-5, with a tentative D call TRBD1 (6 bases). Trimming removed 1 base from V and 3 bases from J, with 10 bases in between. Germline V gives CDR1 SGHRS, CDR2 YFSETQ. This CDR3 is 14 amino acids long. CDR3 nucleotides: TGCGCCAGCAGCTTGTGGGGGCGAGAAGAGACCCAGTACTTC. Encoded protein: CASSLWGREETQYF.

This clonotype was observed a handful of times. The chain carries TRBV28 and TRBJ2-1; TRBD1 matches at 9 bases. The V segment lost 4 bases and the J segment 2 bases; nucleotides outside the gene matches: 6. Germline V gene sequence: CDR1 MDHEN, CDR2 SYDVKM. The CDR3 has 16 amino acids. The CDR3 nucleotides read TGTGCCAGCAGTTCCGAAACAGGGGGCCCCTACAATGAGCAGTTCTTC. This gives the protein CASSSETGGPYNEQFF. Full variable domain (outside the CDR3, taken from reference TRBV28 and TRBJ2-1): DVKVTQSSRYLVKRTGEKVFLECVQDMDHENMFWYRQDPGLGLRLIYFSYDVKMKEKGDIPEGYSVSREKKERFSLILESASTNQTSMYLCASSSETGGPYNEQFFGPGTRLTVL.

This clonotype was picked up a small number of times. This sequence joins TRBV5-1 and TRBJ1-1, with TRBD1 as a possible D gene (6 bases). Trimming removed 6 bases from V and 1 base from J, with 13 bases in between. This CDR3 is 14 amino acids long. Germline-derived CDR1 and CDR2 are SGHRS and YFSETQ. The CDR3 loop is CASTTTGQNTEAFF. For the CDR3, the DNA is TGCGCCAGCACTACGACAGGTCAGAACACTGAAGCTTTCTTT.

This clonotype was picked up a small number of times. CDR3 DNA: TGTGCCAGCAGGAGCCACCTTGGGACAGGGAATAATTCACCCCTCCACTTT. Its protein is CASRSHLGTGNNSPLHF. This sequence joins TRBV2 and TRBJ1-6; 9 bases map to TRBD1. This CDR3 has 17 amino acids. From germline, CDR1 is SNHLY and CDR2 FYNNEI. V lost 6 bases to trimming and J lost 5 bases; unmatched junction nucleotides: 11.

The rearrangement links TRBV12-3 or TRBV12-4 to TRBJ1-2, with D unclear. The CDR3 has 12 residues. V was trimmed by 2 bases and J by 8 bases, leaving 9 bases between them. CDR3 amino acids: CASSLRPAGYTF. The CDR3 DNA reads TGTGCCAGCAGTTTAAGGCCGGCGGGCTACACCTTC.

This clonotype was seen more than once but under ten times. The rearrangement joins TRBV7-3 to TRBJ2-5; D is perhaps TRBD1 or TRBD2 (5 bases each). This CDR3 region has 15 residues. V lost 4 bases, J lost 5 bases, and 17 bases lay in between. Germline-derived CDR1 and CDR2 are SGHTA and FQGTGA. This CDR3 is CASSSLPGTAETQYF. The DNA of the CDR3 is TGTGCCAGCAGCTCGTTACCCGGGACGGCTGAGACCCAGTACTTC.

There are a few counts of this clonotype. The V and J genes are TRBV5-4 and TRBJ2-2; tentative D call: TRBD2 (6 bases). Germline V gives CDR1 SGHNT, CDR2 YYREEE (reference sequence). V was trimmed by 4 bases and J by 5 bases, leaving 15 bases between them. The CDR3 is 15 amino acids. The CDR3 coding sequence is TGTGCCAGCAGCAGCGGGCAGGAAGGTACCGGGGAGCTGTTTTTT. As protein: CASSSGQEGTGELFF.

The genes are TRBV10-3 and TRBJ1-1; D is undetermined. CDR1 and CDR2 (germline): ENHRY, SYGVKD. The CDR3 extends over 14 amino acids. Trimming removed 4 bases at V and 0 bases at J, with 9 bases between. CDR3 sequence: CAISVGRMNTEAFF. The CDR3 coding sequence is TGTGCCATCAGTGTAGGCAGAATGAACACTGAAGCTTTCTTT.

This clonotype was observed many times. The genes are TRBV3-1 and TRBJ1-2; a weak D match, TRBD1 (5 bases). The CDR3 totals 13 residues. Germline V CDR1 and CDR2: LGHDT, YNNKEL (reference sequence). Trimming removed 1 base at V and 2 bases at J, with 5 bases between. The CDR3 loop is CASSQGQNYGYTF. CDR3 DNA sequence: TGTGCCAGCAGCCAAGGACAGAACTATGGCTACACCTTC. The entire variable domain, with the rest obtained from reference TRBV3-1 and TRBJ1-2, is as follows: DTAVSQTPKYLVTQMGNDKSIKCEQNLGHDTMYWYKQDSKKFLKIMFSYNNKELIINETVPNRFSPKSPDKAHLNLHINSLELGDSAVYFCASSQGQNYGYTFGSGTRLTVV.

This clonotype appeared a few times. J is TRBJ2-1 and V is TRBV7-9; D gene unclear. Trimming shortened V by 4 bases and J by 1 base, and 11 bases separated the two germline ends. The CDR3 spans 15 residues. Germline CDR1 is SEHNR and CDR2 is FQNEAQ (reference sequence). CDR3 amino acids: CASSSGRQSYNEQFF. CDR3 sequence (DNA): TGTGCCAGCAGCTCCGGACGGCAGTCCTACAATGAGCAGTTCTTC.

This clonotype was counted a few times. V and J are TRBV20-1 and TRBJ2-3; perhaps TRBD1 as D (6 bases). Trimming pared 6 bases from V and 7 bases from J, leaving 17 bases between. The CDR3 spans 13 residues. Per germline, CDR1 DFQATT and CDR2 SNEGSKA (reference sequence). CDR3 DNA sequence: TGCAGTGCGATGATAGTAAGGGGGAATACGCAGTATTTT. Its translation is CSAMIVRGNTQYF.

In this sample, this clonotype turned up many times. The genes are TRBV6-5 and TRBJ2-3; 12 nucleotides align to TRBD2. J lost 4 bases, V lost 5 bases, and 7 bases had no gene match. This CDR3 contains 16 residues. Germline CDR1 MNHEY, CDR2 SVGAGI. The CDR3 nucleotides read TGTGCCAGCAGTCCCGAGACTAGCGGGGGAGCAGATACGCAGTATTTT. Amino acid sequence: CASSPETSGGADTQYF.

The rearrangement joins TRBV12-3 or TRBV12-4 to TRBJ1-2; D might be TRBD1 (5 bases). CDR3 size: 14 residues. The V end was cut by 4 bases, the J end by 3 bases, with 12 bases between. The CDR3 DNA follows: TGTGCCAGCAGTTCCCAGGGCGTCGACTATGGCTACACCTTC. This codes for CASSSQGVDYGYTF.

This clonotype has just a few counts. This rearrangement joins TRBV7-2 to TRBJ1-1, with D perhaps TRBD1 (5 bases). Germline loops: CDR1 SGHTA, CDR2 FQGNSA. This CDR3 spans 15 amino acids. V shed 2 bases and J shed 2 bases, with 12 bases lying between them. Written as DNA, the CDR3 is TGTGCCAGCAGCTTATATGGGGGGGTAAACACTGAAGCTTTCTTT. This encodes CASSLYGGVNTEAFF. The variable domain in full, completed from reference TRBV7-2 and TRBJ1-1, reads GAGVSQSPSNKVTEKGKDVELRCDPISGHTALYWYRQSLGQGLEFLIYFQGNSAPDKSGLPSDRFSAERTGGSVSTLTIQRTQQEDSAVYLCASSLYGGVNTEAFFGQGTRLTVV.